This T cell receptor beta chain was recorded in a study of blood T cell repertoires in COVID-19. Study-level background: The study drew acute and convalescent COVID-19 samples from the United States, Italy and Spain. In each case, the material was cDNA or gDNA derived from T cells, B-cell-depleted T cells, or PBMCs.

Cohorts were determined from participant-reported clinical history. Data came from immunoSEQ multiplex PCR; TCRdb stores just in-frame clones and leaves some out. The repertoire holds around 220,000 clones, with roughly 88% as singletons. Sequencing was done on a sample of PBMCs or T cells enriched from blood (not recorded which). The receptor was derived from a woman in her fifties or sixties with acute COVID-19.

CDR3 sequence: CASSLGQALIQETQYF. CDR3 bases: TGTGCCAGCAGCTTGGGGCAGGCCTTAATACAAGAGACCCAGTACTTC. The chain has TRBV11-1 and TRBJ2-5, with TRBD1 as a possible D gene (5 bases). The CDR3 is 16 amino acids. Germline CDR1 is SGHAT and CDR2 is FQDESV (reference sequence). The V and J ends lost 3 bases and 2 bases respectively, with 16 bases between them.